Following are 14 T cell receptor beta chains from one sample sequenced in a study of blood T cell repertoires in COVID-19 (dated by TCRdb to the early 2020s). The library relied on the immunoSEQ multiplex PCR assay. TCRdb holds this immuneACCESS table with in-frame rearrangements only. Some clones are missing; in checked studies, unresolved V genes explain under half, and the rest has no known cause. Present in this sample are about 480,000 clones, approximately 91% of which were seen just once. Of the sample, roughly 8% is held by the ten largest clones. Sequencing used peripheral blood. The source of these receptors is a woman in her fifties or sixties with COVID-19, enrolled during active disease.

The rearrangement joins TRBV3-1 (or the pseudogene TRBV3-2) to TRBJ1-4, with 9 bases fitting TRBD1. The CDR3 sequence is 15 residues long. Trimming at V came to 1 base and at J to 8 bases, leaving 5 bases not matched to a gene. Per germline, CDR1 LGHDT and CDR2 YNNKEL (reference sequence). The CDR3 loop is CASSQGDRDKEKLFF. Here the CDR3 DNA reads TGTGCCAGCAGCCAAGGGGACAGGGATAAGGAAAAACTGTTTTTT.

This clone was seen only once. The chain couples TRBV30 to TRBJ1-4, with a weak D call TRBD1 (6 bases). Germline CDR1 reads GTSNPN; CDR2 reads SVGIG (reference sequence). V lost 5 bases to trimming and J lost 8 bases, with 15 bases between them. CDR3 length equals 13 residues. The CDR3: CAWEGGRNEKLFF. DNA for the CDR3: TGTGCCTGGGAGGGGGGGCGTAACGAAAAACTGTTTTTT.

This chain links TRBV5-1 with TRBJ2-1; 7 bases match TRBD2. This CDR3 has 14 residues. In germline, CDR1 is SGHRS, CDR2 YFSETQ. Germline trimming cut 1 base from V and 5 bases from J; bases unmatched to any gene: 3. CDR3 amino acids: CASSLPSGHNEQFF. In nucleotides, the CDR3 is TGCGCCAGCAGCTTGCCTAGCGGACACAATGAGCAGTTCTTC.

The chain combines TRBV4-1 with TRBJ2-7, with D unresolved. The CDR3 is 15 residues long. Trimming took 0 bases from V and 5 from J, leaving 14 bases between them. Per the germline V gene, CDR1 is MGHRA and CDR2 is YSYEKL. The chain's CDR3 is CASSQEPENWDEQYF. CDR3 in DNA: TGCGCCAGCAGCCAAGAACCGGAGAACTGGGACGAGCAGTACTTC.

The chain uses TRBV6-5 and TRBJ2-7, with D possibly matching TRBD1 (6 bases). The V end was cut by 2 bases, the J end by 3 bases, with 14 bases between. The CDR3 covers 15 residues. Germline lookup yields CDR1 MNHEY and CDR2 SVGAGI. The CDR3 nucleotides read TGTGCCAGCAGTTACCGTCGACAGGAAAACTACGAGCAGTACTTC. Translated, it gives CASSYRRQENYEQYF.

This rearrangement joins TRBV9 to TRBJ1-2; D perhaps matches TRBD1 (6 bases). Germline V gives CDR1 SGDLS, CDR2 YYNGEE. The CDR3 is made up of 14 amino acids. The V and J ends lost 6 bases and 2 bases respectively, with 14 bases between them. The CDR3 DNA is TGTGCCAGCAACCCGACAGGTTGGAACTATGGCTACACCTTC. It specifies CASNPTGWNYGYTF.

The V gene is TRBV25-1, the J gene TRBJ2-1, with D unresolved. The CDR3 is 12 amino acids. Germline V lookup: CDR1 MGHDK, CDR2 SYGVNS. V was trimmed by 3 bases and J by 10 bases, leaving 10 bases between them. The DNA of the CDR3 is TGTGCCAGCAGTGACAGGTCGAAGGAGCAGTTCTTC. Translating gives CASSDRSKEQFF.

The chain carries TRBV29-1 and TRBJ1-2; possible D gene TRBD1, 5 bases. The V gene lost 3 bases and the J gene lost 8 bases, with 19 bases spanning the gap. Germline CDR1 and CDR2: SQVTM and ANQGSEA. The length of the CDR3 is 14 residues. Written as DNA, the CDR3 is TGCAGCGTTGAGGTGCTAGGGACTGCAGAGGGCTACACCTTC. It codes for CSVEVLGTAEGYTF.

The rearrangement links TRBV6-5 to TRBJ1-1; no firm D call. The germline V gene has CDR1 MNHEY and CDR2 SVGAGI. The CDR3 consists of 14 residues. Trimming cost V 6 bases and J 5 bases, with 16 bases left between them. The CDR3 loop is CASRARHPETEAFF. As DNA, the CDR3 is TGTGCCAGCAGGGCGAGGCACCCGGAGACTGAAGCTTTCTTT.

J is TRBJ2-1 and V is TRBV6-5, with D tentatively TRBD1 (5 bases). CDR1 is MNHEY, CDR2 SVGAGI, per germline. This CDR3 contains 13 residues. Trimming stripped 6 bases from V and 5 bases from J, with 11 bases between. CDR3 nucleotide sequence: TGTGCCAGCAGCTACATACAGGACAATGAGCAGTTCTTC. The encoded protein is CASSYIQDNEQFF.

The V gene is TRBV29-1, the J gene TRBJ1-6; D unclear. The CDR3 runs 13 residues. V dropped 7 bases and J dropped 9 bases, with 16 bases sitting between them. The germline V gene encodes CDR1 SQVTM and CDR2 ANQGSEA. The CDR3 loop is CSAVERAGSPLHF. In DNA, the CDR3 is TGCAGCGCTGTCGAGAGGGCGGGTTCACCCCTCCACTTT.

The gene calls are TRBV5-1 and TRBJ1-4; 8 nucleotides line up with TRBD1. Germline V gene lookup returns CDR1 SGHRS and CDR2 YFSETQ. After removal of 3 bases from V and 2 bases from J, the junction contained 0 bases not matched to a gene. The CDR3 is made up of 14 amino acids. The CDR3 DNA reads as TGCGCCAGCAGCTGGACAGGGACTAATGAAAAACTGTTTTTT. This gives the protein CASSWTGTNEKLFF.

The chain recombines TRBV6-5 with TRBJ2-7; 7 positions match TRBD1. CDR3 length: 15 residues. CDR1 and CDR2 from the germline V gene are MNHEY and SVGAGI. V dropped 2 bases and J dropped 2; count of bases not matched to a gene: 6. The chain's CDR3 is CASSYGTAAAYEQYF. CDR3 DNA: TGTGCCAGCAGTTACGGGACAGCGGCAGCCTACGAGCAGTACTTC.

The V call is TRBV3-1 (or the pseudogene TRBV3-2), the J call TRBJ1-2; D ambiguous. This CDR3 comprises 14 residues. The V gene lost 1 base and the J gene lost 8 bases, with 14 bases spanning the gap. The V gene's germline CDR1 is LGHDT and CDR2 YNNKEL (reference sequence). The CDR3 sequence: CASSQVVASKGYTF. The CDR3 bases are TGTGCCAGCAGCCAAGTGGTGGCATCAAAGGGCTACACCTTC.